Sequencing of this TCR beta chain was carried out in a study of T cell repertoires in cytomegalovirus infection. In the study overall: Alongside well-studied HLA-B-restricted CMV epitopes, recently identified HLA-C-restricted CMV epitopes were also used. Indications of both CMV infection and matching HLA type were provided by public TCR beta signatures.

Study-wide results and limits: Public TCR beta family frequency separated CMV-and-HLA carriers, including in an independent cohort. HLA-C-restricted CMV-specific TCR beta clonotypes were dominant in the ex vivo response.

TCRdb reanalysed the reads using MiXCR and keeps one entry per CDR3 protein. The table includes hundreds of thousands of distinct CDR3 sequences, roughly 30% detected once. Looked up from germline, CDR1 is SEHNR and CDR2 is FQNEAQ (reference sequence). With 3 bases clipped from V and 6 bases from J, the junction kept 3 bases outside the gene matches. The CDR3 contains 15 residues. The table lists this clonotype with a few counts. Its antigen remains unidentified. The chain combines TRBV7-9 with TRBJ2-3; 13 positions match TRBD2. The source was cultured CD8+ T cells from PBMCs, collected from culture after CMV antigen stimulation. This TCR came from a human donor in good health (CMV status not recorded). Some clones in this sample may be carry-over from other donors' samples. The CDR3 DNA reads TGTGCCAGCAGCTTCCGACTAGCGGGGGGCGATACGCAGTATTTT. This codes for CASSFRLAGGDTQYF.